The T cell receptor beta chain described here comes from a study of control samples from healthy donors and cancer patients. V lost 2 bases to trimming and J lost 2 bases, with 6 bases between them. CDR1 and CDR2 (germline): MRHNA, SNTAGT. The CDR3 spans 14 residues. TCRdb's copy holds only in-frame clones and misses some; the assay was immunoSEQ multiplex PCR. The table records 100,000 to 150,000 clones, roughly 91% of them present only once. Sequenced material: PBMCs. V usage is TRBV6-4 and J usage is TRBJ2-2; no definite D call. The receptor comes from a man aged 50-59 years with head and neck cancer. CDR3 sequence: CASSDLPNTGELFF. CDR3 nucleotide sequence: TGTGCCAGCAGTGACCTCCCTAACACCGGGGAGCTGTTTTTT.